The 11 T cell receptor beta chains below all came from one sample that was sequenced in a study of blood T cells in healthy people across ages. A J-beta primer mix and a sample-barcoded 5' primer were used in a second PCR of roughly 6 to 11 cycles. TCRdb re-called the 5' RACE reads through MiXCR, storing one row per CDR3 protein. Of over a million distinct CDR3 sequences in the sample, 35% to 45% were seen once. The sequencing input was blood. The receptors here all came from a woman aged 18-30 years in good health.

The CDR3 DNA sequence: TGCGCCAGCAGCGAATCAGGGATTGAGCAGTACTTC. The encoded protein is CASSESGIEQYF. The chain employs TRBV5-1 and TRBJ2-1, with D perhaps TRBD1 (5 bases). The J call is uncertain, as TRBJ2-7 better fits the DNA end. The CDR3 loop spans 12 amino acids. CDR1 is SGHRS, CDR2 YFSETQ, per germline.

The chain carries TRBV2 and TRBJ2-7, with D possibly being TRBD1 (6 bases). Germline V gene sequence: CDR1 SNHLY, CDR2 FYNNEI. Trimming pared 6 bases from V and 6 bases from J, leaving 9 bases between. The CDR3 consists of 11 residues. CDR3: CASRVTGEQYF. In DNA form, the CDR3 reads TGTGCCAGCAGGGTGACAGGCGAGCAGTACTTC.

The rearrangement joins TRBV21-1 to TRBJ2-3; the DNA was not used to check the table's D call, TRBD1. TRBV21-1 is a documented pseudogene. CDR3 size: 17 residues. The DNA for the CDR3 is TGTGCCAGCAGCTCCCACCCGGGGGGGTGGGGCACAGATACGCAGTATTTT. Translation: CASSSHPGGWGTDTQYF.

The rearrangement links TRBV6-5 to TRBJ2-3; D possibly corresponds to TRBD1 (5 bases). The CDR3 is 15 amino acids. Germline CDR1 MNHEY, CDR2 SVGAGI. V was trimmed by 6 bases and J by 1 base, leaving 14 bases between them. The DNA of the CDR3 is TGTGCCAGCAGACTGGACAACTCCCGCACAGATACGCAGTATTTT. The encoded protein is CASRLDNSRTDTQYF.

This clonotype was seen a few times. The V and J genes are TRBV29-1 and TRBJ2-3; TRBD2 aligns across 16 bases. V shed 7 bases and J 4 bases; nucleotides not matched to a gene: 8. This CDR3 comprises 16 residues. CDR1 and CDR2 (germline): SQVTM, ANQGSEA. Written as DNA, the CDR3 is TGCAGCGCCGCCGGGACTAGCGGGAGGGCCTCAGATACGCAGTATTTT. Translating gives CSAAGTSGRASDTQYF.

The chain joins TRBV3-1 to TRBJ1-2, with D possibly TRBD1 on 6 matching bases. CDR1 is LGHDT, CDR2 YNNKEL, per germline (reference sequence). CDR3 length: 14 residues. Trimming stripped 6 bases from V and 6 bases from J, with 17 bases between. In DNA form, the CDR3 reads TGTGCCAGCAGTCCACGGGGGCGTTTGGATGGCTACACCTTC. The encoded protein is CASSPRGRLDGYTF.

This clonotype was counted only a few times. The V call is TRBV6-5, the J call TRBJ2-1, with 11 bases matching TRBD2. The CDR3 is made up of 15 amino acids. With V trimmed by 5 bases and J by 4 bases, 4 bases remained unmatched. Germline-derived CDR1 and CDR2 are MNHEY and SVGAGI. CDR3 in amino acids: CASSGVAGGYNEQFF. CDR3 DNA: TGTGCCAGCAGTGGAGTAGCGGGAGGGTACAATGAGCAGTTCTTC.

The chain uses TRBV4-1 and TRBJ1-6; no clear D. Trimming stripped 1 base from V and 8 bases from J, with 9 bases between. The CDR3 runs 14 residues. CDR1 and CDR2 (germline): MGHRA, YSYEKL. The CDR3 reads CASSQVRLDSPLHF. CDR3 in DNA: TGCGCCAGCAGCCAAGTACGGCTTGATTCACCCCTCCACTTT.

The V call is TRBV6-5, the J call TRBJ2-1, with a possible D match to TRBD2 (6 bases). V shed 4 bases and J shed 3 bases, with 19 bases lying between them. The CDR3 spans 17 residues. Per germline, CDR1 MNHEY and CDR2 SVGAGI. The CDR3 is CASSSPLSRGFYNEQFF. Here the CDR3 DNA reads TGTGCCAGCAGTTCCCCCCTGTCCCGGGGGTTCTACAATGAGCAGTTCTTC.

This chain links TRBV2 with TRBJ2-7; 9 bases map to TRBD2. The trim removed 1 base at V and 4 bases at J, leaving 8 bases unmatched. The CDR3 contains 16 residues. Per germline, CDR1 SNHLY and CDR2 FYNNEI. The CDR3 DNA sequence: TGTGCCAGCAGTGAAGTGGCTACGACTAGCGGTTACGAGCAGTACTTC. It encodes CASSEVATTSGYEQYF.

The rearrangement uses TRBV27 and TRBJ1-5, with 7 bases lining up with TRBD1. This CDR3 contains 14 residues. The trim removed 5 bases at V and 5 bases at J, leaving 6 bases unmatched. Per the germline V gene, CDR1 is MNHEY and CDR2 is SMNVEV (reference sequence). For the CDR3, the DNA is TGTGCCAGCAGTATCGGACAGGCTTATCAGCCCCAGCATTTT. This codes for CASSIGQAYQPQHF.